The clone carrying this T cell receptor beta chain appeared once. Its antigen is still unknown. V was pared by 4 bases and J by 5 bases, with 5 bases of the junction left unmatched. This CDR3 is 14 amino acids long. CDR1 and CDR2 (germline): LGHNA, YSLEER. The data belong to a study of shared clonotypes between healthy human individuals. Looking at the study overall: Three plates each covered CD4 naive and memory; CD8 naive two, CD8 memory one. The study, taken as a whole, reports: Blood was the only sampled material, and tissue repertoires likely differ.

Sequencing used immunoSEQ multiplex PCR; TCRdb keeps in-frame clones, though not all of them. The data show over 2 million clones, 85% to 95% seen once. Sequences were obtained from naive CD4+ T cells from PBMCs. Subset: CD45RA+ positively selected. This chain joins TRBV4-3 and TRBJ1-1; 9 bases line up with TRBD1. The sequence was obtained from a man aged 18 to 35 in good health. Some clones in this sample may be carry-over from other donors' samples. The CDR3: CASSPQGAETEAFF. Here the CDR3 DNA reads TGCGCCAGCAGCCCACAGGGGGCTGAGACTGAAGCTTTCTTT.